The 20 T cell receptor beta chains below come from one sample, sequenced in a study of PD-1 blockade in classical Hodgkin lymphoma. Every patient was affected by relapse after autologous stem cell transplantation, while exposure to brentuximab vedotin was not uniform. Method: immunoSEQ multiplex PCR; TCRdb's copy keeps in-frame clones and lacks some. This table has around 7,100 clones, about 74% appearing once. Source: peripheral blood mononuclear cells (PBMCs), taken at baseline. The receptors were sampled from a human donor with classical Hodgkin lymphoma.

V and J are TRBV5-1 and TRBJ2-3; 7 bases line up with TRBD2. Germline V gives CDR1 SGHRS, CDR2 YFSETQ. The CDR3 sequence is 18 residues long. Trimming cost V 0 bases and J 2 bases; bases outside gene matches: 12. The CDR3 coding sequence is TGCGCCAGCAGCTTGGAGGGGACTAAGTTAACTTTCACAGATACGCAGTATTTT. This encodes CASSLEGTKLTFTDTQYF.

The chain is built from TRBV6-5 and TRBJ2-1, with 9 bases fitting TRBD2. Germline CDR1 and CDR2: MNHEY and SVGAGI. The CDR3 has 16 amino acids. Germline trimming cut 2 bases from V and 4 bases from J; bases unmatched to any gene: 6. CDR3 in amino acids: CASSYGSGGWYNEQFF. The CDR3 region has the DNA TGTGCCAGCAGTTACGGGAGCGGGGGGTGGTACAATGAGCAGTTCTTC.

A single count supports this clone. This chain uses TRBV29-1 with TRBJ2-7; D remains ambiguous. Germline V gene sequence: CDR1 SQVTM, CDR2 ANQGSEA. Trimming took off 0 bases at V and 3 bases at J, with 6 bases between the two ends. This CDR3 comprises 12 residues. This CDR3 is CSVEEVGYEQYF. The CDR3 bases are TGCAGCGTTGAAGAGGTGGGCTACGAGCAGTACTTC.

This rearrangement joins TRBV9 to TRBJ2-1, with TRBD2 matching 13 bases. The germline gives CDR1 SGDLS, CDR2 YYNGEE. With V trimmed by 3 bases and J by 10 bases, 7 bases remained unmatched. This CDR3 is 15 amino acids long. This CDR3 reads CASSATSGGAAEQFF. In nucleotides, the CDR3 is TGTGCCAGCAGCGCTACTAGCGGGGGGGCCGCCGAGCAGTTCTTC.

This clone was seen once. The chain's CDR3 is CASSEALLYEQYF. CDR3 nucleotide sequence: TGTGCCAGCAGTGAAGCGTTGCTCTACGAGCAGTACTTC. The genes are TRBV6-1 and TRBJ2-7; D unclear. The CDR3 spans 13 residues. Germline V gene lookup returns CDR1 MNHNS and CDR2 SASEGT. V was shortened by 0 bases and J by 3 bases, with 6 bases between the two germline ends.

The CDR3 is CASSLAWGSEQFF. The CDR3, as DNA: TGTGCCAGCAGCTTAGCGTGGGGGAGTGAGCAGTTCTTC. This chain connects TRBV7-9 to TRBJ2-1; TRBD1 or TRBD2 may be the D gene (5 bases each). Per germline, CDR1 SEHNR and CDR2 FQNEAQ (reference sequence). Trimming stripped 0 bases from V and 9 bases from J, with 9 bases between. The CDR3 totals 13 residues.

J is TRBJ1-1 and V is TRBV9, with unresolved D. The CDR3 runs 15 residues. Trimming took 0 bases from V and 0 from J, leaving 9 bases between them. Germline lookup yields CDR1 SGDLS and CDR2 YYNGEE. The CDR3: CASSVGSFMNTEAFF. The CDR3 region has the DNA TGTGCCAGCAGCGTAGGATCTTTTATGAACACTGAAGCTTTCTTT.

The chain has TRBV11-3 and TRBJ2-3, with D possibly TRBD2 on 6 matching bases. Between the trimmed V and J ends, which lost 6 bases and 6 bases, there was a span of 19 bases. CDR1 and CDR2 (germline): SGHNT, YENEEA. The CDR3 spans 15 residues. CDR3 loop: CASSQEREWVDTQYF. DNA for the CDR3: TGTGCCAGCAGTCAAGAACGGGAGTGGGTGGATACGCAGTATTTT.

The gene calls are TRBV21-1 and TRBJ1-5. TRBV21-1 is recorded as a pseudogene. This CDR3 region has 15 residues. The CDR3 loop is CASSKGSDSNQPQHF. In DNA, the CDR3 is TGTGCCAGCAGCAAAGGGTCGGATAGCAATCAGCCCCAGCATTTT.

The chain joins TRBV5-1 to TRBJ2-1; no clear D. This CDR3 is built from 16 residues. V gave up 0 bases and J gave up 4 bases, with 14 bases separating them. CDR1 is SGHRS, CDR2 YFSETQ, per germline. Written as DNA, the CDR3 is TGCGCCAGCAGCTTGGACCGCAGGATACTATACAATGAGCAGTTCTTC. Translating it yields CASSLDRRILYNEQFF.

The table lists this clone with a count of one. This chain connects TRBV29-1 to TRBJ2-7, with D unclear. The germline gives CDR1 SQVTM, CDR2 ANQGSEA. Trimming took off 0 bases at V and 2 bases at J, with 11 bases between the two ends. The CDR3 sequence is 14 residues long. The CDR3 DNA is TGCAGCGTTGAAGATCAACAGAAAGCCTACGAGCAGTACTTC. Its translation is CSVEDQQKAYEQYF.

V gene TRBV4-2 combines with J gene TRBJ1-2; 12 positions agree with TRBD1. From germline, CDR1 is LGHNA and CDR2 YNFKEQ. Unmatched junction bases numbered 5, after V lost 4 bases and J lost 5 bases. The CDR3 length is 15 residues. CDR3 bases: TGTGCCAGCAGCCCCGGGACAGGGGGCGGTTATGGCTACACCTTC. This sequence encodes CASSPGTGGGYGYTF.

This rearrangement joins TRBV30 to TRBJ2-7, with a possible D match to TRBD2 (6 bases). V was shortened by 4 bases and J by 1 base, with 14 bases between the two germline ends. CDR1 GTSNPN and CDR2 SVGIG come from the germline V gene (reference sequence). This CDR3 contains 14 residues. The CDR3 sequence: CAWKRRGLSYEQYF. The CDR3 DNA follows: TGTGCCTGGAAGAGGCGGGGTCTATCCTACGAGCAGTACTTC.

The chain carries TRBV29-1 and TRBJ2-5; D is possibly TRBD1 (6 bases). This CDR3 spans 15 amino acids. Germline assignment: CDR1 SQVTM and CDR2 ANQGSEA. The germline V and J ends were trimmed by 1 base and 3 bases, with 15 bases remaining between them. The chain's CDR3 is CSVEVAGAGEETQYF. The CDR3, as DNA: TGCAGCGTTGAAGTTGCAGGGGCAGGGGAAGAGACCCAGTACTTC.

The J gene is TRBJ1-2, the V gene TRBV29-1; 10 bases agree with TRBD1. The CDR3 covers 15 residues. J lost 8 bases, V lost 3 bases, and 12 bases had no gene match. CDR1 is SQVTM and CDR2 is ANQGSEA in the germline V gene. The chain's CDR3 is CSVDADSWDRGGYTF. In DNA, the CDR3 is TGCAGCGTTGATGCCGACTCTTGGGACAGGGGAGGCTACACCTTC.

CDR3 sequence reads: CASSLEGARTEAFF. As DNA, the CDR3 is TGTGCCAGCAGCTTAGAAGGGGCGAGGACTGAAGCTTTCTTT. The chain is built from TRBV7-9 and TRBJ1-1; perhaps TRBD1 as D (5 bases). Trimming pared 1 base from V and 5 bases from J, leaving 11 bases between. This CDR3 contains 14 residues. The germline CDR1 and CDR2 sequences are SEHNR and FQNEAQ (reference sequence).

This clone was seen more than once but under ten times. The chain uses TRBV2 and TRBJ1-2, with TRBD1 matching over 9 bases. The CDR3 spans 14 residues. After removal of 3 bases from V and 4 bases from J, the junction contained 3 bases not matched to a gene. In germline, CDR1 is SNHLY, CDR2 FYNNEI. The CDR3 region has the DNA TGTGCCAGCAGTGAGGACAGGGGACTCTATGGCTACACCTTC. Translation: CASSEDRGLYGYTF. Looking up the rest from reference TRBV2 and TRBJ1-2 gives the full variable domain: EPEVTQTPSHQVTQMGQEVILRCVPISNHLYFYWYRQILGQKVEFLVSFYNNEISEKSEIFDDQFSVERPDGSNFTLKIRSTKLEDSAMYFCASSEDRGLYGYTFGSGTRLTVV.

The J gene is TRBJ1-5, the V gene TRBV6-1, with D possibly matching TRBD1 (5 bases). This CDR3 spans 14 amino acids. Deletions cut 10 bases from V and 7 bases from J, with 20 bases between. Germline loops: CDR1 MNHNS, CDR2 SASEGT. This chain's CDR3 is CATFLGGEGQPQHF. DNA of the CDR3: TGTGCCACCTTCCTGGGAGGGGAAGGACAGCCCCAGCATTTT.

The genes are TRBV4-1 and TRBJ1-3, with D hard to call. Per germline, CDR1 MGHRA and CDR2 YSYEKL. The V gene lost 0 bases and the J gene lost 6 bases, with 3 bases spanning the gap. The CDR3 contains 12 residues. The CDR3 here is CASSQDKNTIYF. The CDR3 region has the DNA TGCGCCAGCAGCCAAGATAAAAACACCATATATTTT.

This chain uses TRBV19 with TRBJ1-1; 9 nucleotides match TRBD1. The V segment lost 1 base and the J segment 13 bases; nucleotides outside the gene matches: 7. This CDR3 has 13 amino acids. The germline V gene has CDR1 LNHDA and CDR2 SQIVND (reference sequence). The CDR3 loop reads CASSIAYPGQGFF. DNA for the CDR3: TGTGCCAGTAGTATAGCATATCCGGGACAGGGTTTCTTT.